This T cell receptor beta chain was obtained from a study of CD8 T cells in Susac syndrome. Germline loops: CDR1 LNHDA, CDR2 SQIVND (reference sequence). This CDR3 has 14 residues. V lost 7 bases and J lost 3, with 15 bases in between. 0.5 to 1 ug RNA was reverse transcribed with random hexamers. TCR beta CDR3 was amplified by immunoSEQ covering 54 Vbeta and 13 Jbeta. TCRdb reprocessed the immunoSEQ multiplex PCR reads with MiXCR, giving one entry per CDR3 protein. Of some 400,000 distinct CDR3 sequences detected, 75% to 90% appear once; the ten largest clones hold about 0.1%. Sequencing targeted TCR beta in T cells from blood (CD8+ and CD4+). Included as multiple sclerosis controls were treatment-naive patients who had stable or active relapsing-remitting disease. FACS was used to enrich TEMRA cells, whereas the CD8+ and CD4+ T cells were obtained by negative isolation.

The origin of this receptor is a human donor with multiple sclerosis. Sequences were obtained from CD8+ T cells from PBMCs. The chain joins TRBV19 to TRBJ2-5; tentative D call: TRBD1 (6 bases). In DNA form, the CDR3 reads TGTGCCAGTAAGGCCCTGGGGGCGGAAGAGACCCAGTACTTC. This encodes CASKALGAEETQYF.